This T cell receptor beta chain is drawn from a study of cytomegalovirus exposure and HLA in healthy donors. PCR was performed using 60 Vbeta and 13 Jbeta primers. The method was immunoSEQ multiplex PCR; TCRdb's version includes in-frame clones alone and lacks a portion of them. The data show 120,000 or so clones, with 74% seen just once and 4% held by the top ten. The CDR3 has 14 amino acids. Looked up from germline, CDR1 is SGHTA and CDR2 is FQGNSA. V dropped 0 bases and J dropped 6 bases, with 11 bases sitting between them. V is TRBV7-2 and J is TRBJ1-2; D is possibly TRBD1 (6 bases). The receptor's source is a man in his forties in good health and CMV-seropositive. The sample consisted of PBMCs. The CDR3 spells CASSLAPAGDGYTF. The DNA of the CDR3 is TGTGCCAGCAGCTTAGCGCCGGCAGGGGATGGCTACACCTTC. Combining the CDR3 with reference TRBV7-2 and TRBJ1-2 gives the whole variable domain GAGVSQSPSNKVTEKGKDVELRCDPISGHTALYWYRQSLGQGLEFLIYFQGNSAPDKSGLPSDRFSAERTGGSVSTLTIQRTQQEDSAVYLCASSLAPAGDGYTFGSGTRLTVV.